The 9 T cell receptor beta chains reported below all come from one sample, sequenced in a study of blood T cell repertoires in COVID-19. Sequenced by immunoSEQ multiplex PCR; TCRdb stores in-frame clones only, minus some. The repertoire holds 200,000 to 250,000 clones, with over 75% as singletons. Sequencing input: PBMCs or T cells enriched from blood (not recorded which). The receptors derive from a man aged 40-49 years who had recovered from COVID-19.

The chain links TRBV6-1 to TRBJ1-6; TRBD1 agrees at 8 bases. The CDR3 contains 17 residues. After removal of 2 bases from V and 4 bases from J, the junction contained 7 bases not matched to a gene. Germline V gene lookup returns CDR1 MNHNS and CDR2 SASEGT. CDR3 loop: CASSEPPGGGYNSPLHF. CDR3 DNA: TGTGCCAGCAGTGAACCCCCAGGGGGCGGTTATAATTCACCCCTCCACTTT.

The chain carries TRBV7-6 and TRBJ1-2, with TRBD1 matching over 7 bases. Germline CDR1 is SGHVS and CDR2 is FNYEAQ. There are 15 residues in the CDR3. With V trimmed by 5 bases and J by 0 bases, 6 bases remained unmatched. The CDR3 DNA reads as TGTGCCAGCAGCCCCCGGACAGGCTCTAACTATGGCTACACCTTC. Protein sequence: CASSPRTGSNYGYTF.

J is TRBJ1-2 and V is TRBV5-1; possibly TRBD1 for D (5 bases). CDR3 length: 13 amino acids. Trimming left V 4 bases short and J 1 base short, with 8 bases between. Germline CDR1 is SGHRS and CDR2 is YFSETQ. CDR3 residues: CASSHDSNYGYTF. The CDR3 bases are TGCGCCAGCAGCCATGACAGTAACTATGGCTACACCTTC.

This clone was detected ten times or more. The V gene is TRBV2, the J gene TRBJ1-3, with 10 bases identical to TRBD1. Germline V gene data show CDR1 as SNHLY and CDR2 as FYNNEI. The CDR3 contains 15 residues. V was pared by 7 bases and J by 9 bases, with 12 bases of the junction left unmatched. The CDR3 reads CASTRGDRGKPTIYF. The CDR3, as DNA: TGTGCCAGCACTCGCGGGGACAGGGGAAAACCCACCATATATTTT. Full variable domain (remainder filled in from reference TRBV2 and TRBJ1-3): EPEVTQTPSHQVTQMGQEVILRCVPISNHLYFYWYRQILGQKVEFLVSFYNNEISEKSEIFDDQFSVERPDGSNFTLKIRSTKLEDSAMYFCASTRGDRGKPTIYFGEGSWLTVV.

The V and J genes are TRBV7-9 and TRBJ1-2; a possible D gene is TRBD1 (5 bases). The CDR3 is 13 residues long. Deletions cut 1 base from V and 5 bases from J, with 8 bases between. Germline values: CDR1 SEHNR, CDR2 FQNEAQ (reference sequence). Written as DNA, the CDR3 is TGTGCCAGCAGCTTAGATCAGGGATATGGCTACACCTTC. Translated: CASSLDQGYGYTF.

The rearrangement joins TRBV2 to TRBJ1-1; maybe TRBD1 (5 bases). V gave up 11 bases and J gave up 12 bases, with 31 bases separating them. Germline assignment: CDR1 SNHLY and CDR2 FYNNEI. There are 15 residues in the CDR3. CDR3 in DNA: TGTGCCGGACAAACTACACTCTCCGAAGGCGCCCGCCCTTTCTTT. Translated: CAGQTTLSEGARPFF.

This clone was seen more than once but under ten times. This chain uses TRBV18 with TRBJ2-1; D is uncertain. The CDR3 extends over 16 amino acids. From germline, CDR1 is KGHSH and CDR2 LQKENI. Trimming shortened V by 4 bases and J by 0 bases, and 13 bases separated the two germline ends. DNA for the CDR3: TGTGCCAGCTCACTCGCGACGGAGAGCTCCTACAATGAGCAGTTCTTC. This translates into CASSLATESSYNEQFF.

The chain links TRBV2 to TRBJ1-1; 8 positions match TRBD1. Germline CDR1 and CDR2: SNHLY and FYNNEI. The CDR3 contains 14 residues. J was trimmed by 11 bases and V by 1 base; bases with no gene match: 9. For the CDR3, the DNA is TGTGCCAGCAGTGAAGGTGCGACGACAGGGGATGCTTTCTTT. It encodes CASSEGATTGDAFF.

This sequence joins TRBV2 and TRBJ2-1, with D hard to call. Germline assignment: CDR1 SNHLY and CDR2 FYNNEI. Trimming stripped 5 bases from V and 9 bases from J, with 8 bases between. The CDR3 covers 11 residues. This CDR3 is CASSRVSEQFF. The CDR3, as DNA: TGTGCCAGCAGTCGGGTGAGTGAGCAGTTCTTC. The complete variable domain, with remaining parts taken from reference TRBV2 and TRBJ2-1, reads EPEVTQTPSHQVTQMGQEVILRCVPISNHLYFYWYRQILGQKVEFLVSFYNNEISEKSEIFDDQFSVERPDGSNFTLKIRSTKLEDSAMYFCASSRVSEQFFGPGTRLTVL.